A selection of T cell receptor beta chains follows, all from one sample in a study of PD-1 blockade in classical Hodgkin lymphoma. TCRdb keeps only in-frame clones here, not all; method: immunoSEQ multiplex PCR. The sample records roughly 21,000 clones, roughly 85% being singletons. Sequenced material: peripheral blood mononuclear cells (PBMCs), taken before the fourth cycle of nivolumab. These receptors were taken from a human donor with classical Hodgkin lymphoma. Both conserved end residues are part of each CDR3. A D gene is named only where the DNA matches it firmly. Size is omitted from some rows. Given values are once, few, many or a class for expanded clones.

length: 15
D: TRBD2
J: TRBJ2-7
V: TRBV7-7
size: once
DNA: TGTGCTAGCAGCAATAGCGGGGTGGGAGACTACGAGCAGTACTTC
CDR3: CASSNSGVGDYEQYF

length: 16
D: NA
J: TRBJ1-1
V: TRBV27
size: NA
DNA: TGTGCCAGCAGTTTTTCTAGTACAGGGCAGAACACTGAAGCTTTCTTT
CDR3: CASSFSSTGQNTEAFF

length: 13
D: NA
J: TRBJ2-7
V: TRBV11-3
size: NA
DNA: TGTGCCAGCAGCTTCACCGCACTGGGGGAGCAGTACTTC
CDR3: CASSFTALGEQYF

length: 13
D: NA
J: TRBJ1-5
V: TRBV7-6
size: NA
DNA: TGTGCCAGCAGCGTGGGTCCGGCCAGTGGCCAGCATTTT
CDR3: CASSVGPASGQHF

length: 13
D: NA
J: TRBJ2-7
V: TRBV27
size: NA
DNA: TGTGCCAGCAGTTTGCGAATGGGCTACGAGCAGTACTTC
CDR3: CASSLRMGYEQYF

length: 14
D: NA
J: TRBJ2-2
V: TRBV5-1
size: NA
DNA: TGCGCCAGCAGCTTACTAGGGGCCACCGGGGAGCTGTTTTTT
CDR3: CASSLLGATGELFF

length: 17
D: TRBD2
J: TRBJ2-7
V: TRBV4-1
size: NA
DNA: TGCGCCAGCAGCCCGATAGCGGGAGAGAGTTCAGTCTACGAGCAGTACTTC
CDR3: CASSPIAGESSVYEQYF

length: 17
D: TRBD2
J: TRBJ2-1
V: TRBV13
size: NA
DNA: TGTGCCAGCAGCTTAGCGGTAGCGGGAAGTTCCTACAATGAGCAGTTCTTC
CDR3: CASSLAVAGSSYNEQFF

length: 14
D: TRBD1
J: TRBJ1-4
V: TRBV7-2
size: NA
DNA: TGTGCCAGCAGCTCAAAACAGGGGTTTGAAAAACTGTTTTTT
CDR3: CASSSKQGFEKLFF

length: 17
D: TRBD2
J: TRBJ2-2
V: TRBV7-9
size: NA
DNA: TGTGCCAGCAGCTTGGGTTTGGCGGGAGCGGCCACCGGGGAGCTGTTTTTT
CDR3: CASSLGLAGAATGELFF